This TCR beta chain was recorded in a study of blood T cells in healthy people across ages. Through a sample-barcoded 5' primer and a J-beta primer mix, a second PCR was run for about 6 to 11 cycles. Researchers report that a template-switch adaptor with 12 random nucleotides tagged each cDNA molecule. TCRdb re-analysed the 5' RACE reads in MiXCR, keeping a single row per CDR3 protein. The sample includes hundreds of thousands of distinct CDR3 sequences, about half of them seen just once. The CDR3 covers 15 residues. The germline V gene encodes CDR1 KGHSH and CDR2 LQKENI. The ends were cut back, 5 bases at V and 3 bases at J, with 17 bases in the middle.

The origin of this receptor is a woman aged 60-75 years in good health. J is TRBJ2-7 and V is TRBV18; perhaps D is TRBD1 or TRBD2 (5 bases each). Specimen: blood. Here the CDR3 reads CASSEAPGPSYEQYF. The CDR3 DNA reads TGTGCCAGCTCAGAGGCTCCGGGACCCAGCTACGAGCAGTACTTC.